A single sample is the source of the 19 T cell receptor beta chains below, sequenced in a study of early T cells in non-severe SARS-CoV-2 infection. TCRdb passed the 5' RACE reads through MiXCR, listing each CDR3 protein once. The sample holds around 70,000 distinct CDR3 sequences; 15% to 19% are singletons and the top ten take 9% to 15%. Sequencing input: whole blood. All receptors derive from an adult who was a healthcare worker with PCR-confirmed SARS-CoV-2 infection or an uninfected control (not recorded which).

The chain couples TRBV7-9 to TRBJ2-5; D is perhaps TRBD1 (5 bases). The CDR3 sequence is 16 residues long. The V end was cut by 5 bases, the J end by 3 bases, with 19 bases between. Germline V lookup: CDR1 SEHNR, CDR2 FQNEAQ (reference sequence). CDR3 DNA: TGTGCCAGCAGCCCCCTACTCAAAAGGGGTAAAGAGACCCAGTACTTC. As protein: CASSPLLKRGKETQYF.

The genes are TRBV6-1 and TRBJ1-1, with 7 bases lining up with TRBD1. Germline values: CDR1 MNHNS, CDR2 SASEGT. The length of the CDR3 is 13 residues. With V trimmed by 0 bases and J by 6 bases, 1 base remained unmatched. CDR3 sequence reads: CASSEAGGSEAFF. The CDR3 coding sequence is TGTGCCAGCAGTGAAGCAGGGGGCTCTGAAGCTTTCTTT.

This clonotype occurred many times. This chain connects TRBV12-3 or TRBV12-4 to TRBJ1-1; 7 nucleotides match TRBD1. The CDR3 spans 14 residues. After removal of 6 bases from V and 4 bases from J, the junction contained 8 bases not matched to a gene. The CDR3, as DNA: TGTGCCAGCAGCCTCAGGGGGTTTAGCACTGAAGCTTTCTTT. Its protein is CASSLRGFSTEAFF.

The J gene is TRBJ2-7, the V gene TRBV24-1; 10 bases agree with TRBD1. Germline loops: CDR1 KGHDR, CDR2 SFDVKD. With V trimmed by 3 bases and J by 5 bases, 6 bases remained unmatched. CDR3 length equals 15 residues. CDR3 coding DNA: TGTGCCACCAGTGATCCAGGGACAGGGGACCACGAGCAGTACTTC. The encoded protein is CATSDPGTGDHEQYF.

This clonotype showed up just a few times. This rearrangement joins TRBV28 to TRBJ1-2; TRBD1 aligns across 7 bases. V trimming: 5 bases; J trimming: 5 bases; junction bases outside the gene matches: 8. The CDR3 consists of 14 residues. Germline assignment: CDR1 MDHEN and CDR2 SYDVKM. The CDR3 spells CASSLGQVRYGYTF. CDR3 DNA sequence: TGTGCCAGCAGTCTCGGACAGGTTCGGTATGGCTACACCTTC.

The chain carries TRBV12-3 or TRBV12-4 and TRBJ1-1; D unclear. V was shortened by 5 bases and J by 4 bases, with 17 bases between the two germline ends. This CDR3 contains 15 residues. CDR3 residues: CASSLYRPLGTEAFF. DNA of the CDR3: TGTGCCAGCAGTCTATACCGGCCTCTTGGCACTGAAGCTTTCTTT.

This sequence joins TRBV24-1 and TRBJ2-3, with a possible D match to TRBD2 (6 bases). Trimming shortened V by 3 bases and J by 4 bases, and 19 bases separated the two germline ends. CDR3 length: 17 amino acids. Germline V gives CDR1 KGHDR, CDR2 SFDVKD. This CDR3 reads CATSDNAGTGVADTQYF. The CDR3 DNA follows: TGTGCCACCAGTGATAATGCTGGGACTGGGGTCGCAGATACGCAGTATTTT.

This clonotype has a handful of counts. The chain links TRBV29-1 to TRBJ1-4; maybe TRBD1 (5 bases). V lost 5 bases and J 1 base, leaving 14 bases between the germline ends. The CDR3 length is 15 residues. The germline V gene encodes CDR1 SQVTM and CDR2 ANQGSEA. CDR3 sequence: CSVPEWGGTNEKLFF. CDR3 DNA: TGCAGCGTTCCTGAGTGGGGGGGAACTAATGAAAAACTGTTTTTT. The full variable domain, completed using reference TRBV29-1 and TRBJ1-4, is SAVISQKPSRDICQRGTSLTIQCQVDSQVTMMFWYRQQPGQSLTLIATANQGSEATYESGFVIDKFPISRPNLTFSTLTVSNMSPEDSSIYLCSVPEWGGTNEKLFFGSGTQLSVL.

The CDR3 DNA follows: TGTGCCAGCAGTTTGGGAGTTGGACCCGGAGAGACCCAGTACTTC. Its translation is CASSLGVGPGETQYF. This chain joins TRBV28 and TRBJ2-5; D is possibly TRBD2 (5 bases). This CDR3 region has 15 residues. The V gene lost 3 bases and the J gene lost 4 bases, with 15 bases spanning the gap. Germline loops: CDR1 MDHEN, CDR2 SYDVKM.

The V gene is TRBV6-6, the J gene TRBJ1-1; TRBD1 agrees at 9 bases. Per germline, CDR1 MNHNY and CDR2 SVGAGI (reference sequence). This CDR3 has 14 amino acids. V shed 4 bases, J shed 8 bases, and the junction held 8 bases outside the gene matches. The CDR3 sequence is CASSSLRDRDEAFF. The CDR3 DNA reads as TGTGCCAGCAGTTCCCTCCGGGACAGGGACGAAGCTTTCTTT.

This clonotype was found a few times. The rearrangement uses TRBV7-2 and TRBJ2-7; possibly TRBD2 for D (6 bases). With 3 bases removed from V and 3 bases from J, the gap between germline ends came to 9 bases. The CDR3 has 13 residues. CDR1 SGHTA and CDR2 FQGNSA come from the germline V gene. CDR3 loop: CASSLTSYYEQYF. The CDR3 DNA sequence: TGTGCCAGCAGCTTGACTAGTTACTACGAGCAGTACTTC. The full variable domain, in which reference TRBV7-2 and TRBJ2-7 provide the parts outside the CDR3, is GAGVSQSPSNKVTEKGKDVELRCDPISGHTALYWYRQSLGQGLEFLIYFQGNSAPDKSGLPSDRFSAERTGGSVSTLTIQRTQQEDSAVYLCASSLTSYYEQYFGPGTRLTVT.

CDR3 loop: CSVSGGTDTQYF. CDR3 nucleotides: TGCAGCGTGTCGGGGGGGACAGATACGCAGTATTTT. The gene calls are TRBV29-1 and TRBJ2-3, with 8 bases matching TRBD2. Looked up from germline, CDR1 is SQVTM and CDR2 is ANQGSEA. The length of the CDR3 is 12 residues. J gave up 3 bases and V 6 bases, and 2 bases lay outside the gene matches.

This clonotype was detected only a few times. The CDR3 DNA sequence: TGCAGCGTGGCGAAGGGCTCTCAGGGGCCCACTGAAGCTTTCTTT. This sequence encodes CSVAKGSQGPTEAFF. The J gene is TRBJ1-1, the V gene TRBV29-1; perhaps TRBD1 as D (6 bases). The germline gives CDR1 SQVTM, CDR2 ANQGSEA. The CDR3 loop spans 15 amino acids. V was pared by 6 bases and J by 4 bases, with 21 bases between.

Ten or more counts support this clonotype. This rearrangement joins TRBV5-1 to TRBJ2-2, with a weak D call TRBD1 (6 bases). Between the trimmed V and J ends, which lost 4 bases and 6 bases, there was a span of 13 bases. Germline V gene sequence: CDR1 SGHRS, CDR2 YFSETQ. This CDR3 spans 14 amino acids. The CDR3 bases are TGCGCCAGCAGCCCGCGACCAGGGGCCGGGGAGCTGTTTTTT. It codes for CASSPRPGAGELFF. Full variable domain (remainder filled in from reference TRBV5-1 and TRBJ2-2): KAGVTQTPRYLIKTRGQQVTLSCSPISGHRSVSWYQQTPGQGLQFLFEYFSETQRNKGNFPGRFSGRQFSNSRSEMNVSTLELGDSALYLCASSPRPGAGELFFGEGSRLTVL.

The chain joins TRBV4-1 to TRBJ2-2; 8 positions match TRBD1. The CDR3 has 17 amino acids. V shed 1 base, J shed 7 bases, and the junction held 11 bases outside the gene matches. CDR1 is MGHRA and CDR2 is YSYEKL in the germline V gene. CDR3 sequence (DNA): TGCGCCAGCAGCCAAGGATTTGGACAGGGAAGGATCGGGGAGCTGTTTTTT. Translation: CASSQGFGQGRIGELFF.

This clonotype occurred many times. The V and J genes are TRBV5-1 and TRBJ2-3; D may be TRBD1 or TRBD2 (5 bases each). V lost 1 base to trimming and J lost 0 bases, with 6 bases between them. The CDR3 runs to 14 residues. CDR1 and CDR2 from the germline V gene are SGHRS and YFSETQ. CDR3 in amino acids: CASSLRDSTDTQYF. In DNA, the CDR3 is TGCGCCAGCAGCTTGCGGGACAGCACAGATACGCAGTATTTT.

This clonotype appeared many times. The chain carries TRBV9 and TRBJ2-6; D is uncertain. The CDR3 consists of 13 residues. Germline CDR1 reads SGDLS; CDR2 reads YYNGEE. Between the trimmed V and J ends, which lost 1 base and 4 bases, there was a span of 3 bases. The CDR3 bases are TGTGCCAGCAGCGTACCCGGGGCCAACGTCCTGACTTTC. It translates to CASSVPGANVLTF.

This clonotype was counted only a few times. The rearrangement joins TRBV6-2 or TRBV6-3 to TRBJ2-7; 13 bases are a match to TRBD2. Per the germline V gene, CDR1 is MNHEY and CDR2 is SVGEGT. The junction had 16 bases not matched to a gene; V was cut back by 9 bases and J by 2 bases. The CDR3 length is 18 residues. The DNA of the CDR3 is TGTGCCAGTACAACGTCGCCGGGACTAGCGGGAATTCCCTACGAGCAGTACTTC. It encodes CASTTSPGLAGIPYEQYF.

The chain employs TRBV24-1 and TRBJ1-5, with TRBD1 matching 8 bases. This CDR3 spans 18 amino acids. Losses at the gene ends were 4 bases for V and 2 bases for J; bases not matched to a gene: 12. The germline CDR1 and CDR2 sequences are KGHDR and SFDVKD. CDR3 protein: CATSDPPTGAKGNQPQHF. The DNA for the CDR3 is TGTGCCACCAGTGACCCTCCGACAGGGGCTAAGGGCAATCAGCCCCAGCATTTT.